This T cell receptor beta chain comes out of a study of T cells in Graves' hyperthyroidism and ophthalmopathy (dated by TCRdb to the late 2010s). About the investigation overall: Peripheral blood was sampled at the time of initial diagnosis, prior to any treatment. TCR V-J signatures able to tell the groups apart were searched for in a discovery cohort of 90 to 100 patients, of whom about 40 had Graves' ophthalmopathy and 55 to 65 had stable Graves' hyperthyroidism. Prospective prediction of ophthalmopathy was tested in an independent validation cohort consisting of fewer than 20 hyperthyroidism patients and around 16 patients who later progressed to ophthalmopathy. The roughly 90 discovery patients were divided at random into training and test sets in a 7:3 ratio. In addition, the study compared T-cell repertoires in thyroid tissue and in blood from over 5 Graves' hyperthyroidism patients. Once sampling was done, hyperthyroidism patients were given methimazole at a starting dose of 30 mg daily, whereas ophthalmopathy patients were given high-dose intravenous methylprednisolone. TCR Vbeta CDR3 sequencing of around 130 peripheral blood samples (over 40 ophthalmopathy, approximately 80 hyperthyroidism and some 17 progressor patients) is reported in the paper. What the study reported, not specific to this receptor: Most expanded thyroid clonotypes (frequency above 0.001) were also found in blood, which suggests that blood repertoires may mirror thyroid immune responses. In validation, the model predicted progression to ophthalmopathy with over 60% sensitivity and 72% to 85% specificity, a median of about 6.7 months before onset. No statistical method was used to set the sample size in advance, and investigators knew the group allocation. A 13 V-J signature model separated ophthalmopathy from stable hyperthyroidism, with around 91% sensitivity and just under 84% specificity in cross-validation and 80%/75% in testing.

Stable Graves' hyperthyroidism was defined as no progression to ophthalmopathy during 18 months of follow-up. Hyperthyroidism patients were newly diagnosed, had a disease duration of under 2 months, and were aged 18 to 65 years. The study excluded patients with uncontrolled infections, other autoimmune diseases, pregnancy or lactation. Diagnoses were based on clinical symptoms, serum thyroxine and TRAb, thyroid ultrasound and orbital computed tomography. PBMCs were separated from roughly 9.3 ml of fresh peripheral blood using Ficoll-Paque density gradient centrifugation. Total RNA was extracted with Trizol reagent, and quality was checked on an Agilent 2100 Bioanalyzer. This clonotype was picked up a small number of times. Its antigen is not yet known. Base qualities were left out, and no much larger clone turns up one base away. Amplification of TCR beta CDR3 regions was carried out from RNA transcripts. The first round of RT-PCR for the TCR CDR3 was performed with the HTBI primer set and the Qiagen OneStep RT-PCR kit. The libraries were constructed in a second round of multiplex PCR and then size-selected and purified. The libraries were sequenced on an Illumina HiSeq2000 using paired-end 100 bp reads. The paper's processing steps were these. SOAPnuke was used to process the raw data, throwing out any read that contained adapters or uncalled bases, had a mean Phred below 15, or lacked an exact constant-primer or identifier match. High-quality paired reads were merged with COPE v1.2.5, and unique nucleotide sequences were defined as clonotypes. MiTCR v1.1 was used to align the clonotypes against IMGT TRBV, TRBD and TRBJ reference segments. Analysis was restricted to V-J combinations with a frequency above 0.0001, which covered 99% to 99.2% of repertoires. A TCS score was defined as the ratio of F50 (clonal expansion) to E x V (chaos), with BLOSUM62-based TCRdist applied between CDR3 peptides within each V-J. Welch's t-statistics and random forest reduced several hundred V-J features to about 12, which were used in a naive Bayes classifier (R e1071). TCRdb itself trimmed the public reads at Q25 with fastp, ran MiXCR and retained productive beta chains. Each entry is one CDR3 protein sequence, shown with its most common DNA and genes. In this record, the V and J calls reflect TCRdb's handling and not the investigators' own analysis. A total of about 200,000 distinct CDR3 sequences appear in this sample, around 16% of them only once. The top ten clones comprise about 50% of the sample.

Including cysteine and phenylalanine, the CDR3 has 12 amino acids. The only DNA kept is the CDR3, 36 bases in frame from the first base. After removal of 9 bases from V and 3 bases from J, the junction retains 3 bases not matched to a gene. The germline V gene encodes CDR1 MDHEN and CDR2 SYDVKM. Sequencing input: blood. The sequence joins TRBV28 to TRBJ1-2; the junction holds 8 bases that match TRBD1. The receptor's source is a woman between 45 and 60 years old with Graves' hyperthyroidism. Here the CDR3 is given as CASQTGDYGYTF. In nucleotide form, the sequence is TGTGCCAGTCAGACAGGGGACTATGGCTACACCTTC.